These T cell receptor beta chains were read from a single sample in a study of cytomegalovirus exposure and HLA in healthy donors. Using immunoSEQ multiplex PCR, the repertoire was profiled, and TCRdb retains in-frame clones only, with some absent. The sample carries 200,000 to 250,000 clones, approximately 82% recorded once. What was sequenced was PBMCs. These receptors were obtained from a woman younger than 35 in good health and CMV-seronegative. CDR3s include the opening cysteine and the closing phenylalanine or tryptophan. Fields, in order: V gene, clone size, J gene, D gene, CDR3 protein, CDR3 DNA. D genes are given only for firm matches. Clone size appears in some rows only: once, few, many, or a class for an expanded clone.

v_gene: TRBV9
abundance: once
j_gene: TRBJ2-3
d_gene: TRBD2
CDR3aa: CASSVFSGGTDTQYF
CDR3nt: TGTGCCAGCAGCGTATTTAGCGGGGGTACAGATACGCAGTATTTT

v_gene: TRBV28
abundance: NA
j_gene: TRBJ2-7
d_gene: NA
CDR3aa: CASSPFSGTYEQYF
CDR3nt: TGTGCCAGCAGTCCATTTAGCGGAACCTACGAGCAGTACTTC

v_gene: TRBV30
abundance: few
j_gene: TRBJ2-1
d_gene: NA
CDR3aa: CAWSVYGWYNEQFF
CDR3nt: TGTGCCTGGAGTGTCTACGGTTGGTACAATGAGCAGTTCTTC

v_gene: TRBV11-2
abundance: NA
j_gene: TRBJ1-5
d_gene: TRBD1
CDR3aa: CASSLSGTANQPQHF
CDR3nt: TGTGCCAGCAGCTTATCCGGGACAGCCAATCAGCCCCAGCATTTT

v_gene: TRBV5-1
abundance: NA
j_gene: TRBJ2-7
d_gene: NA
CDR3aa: CASSLQGRGSYEQYF
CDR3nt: TGCGCCAGCAGCTTACAGGGAAGGGGATCCTACGAGCAGTACTTC

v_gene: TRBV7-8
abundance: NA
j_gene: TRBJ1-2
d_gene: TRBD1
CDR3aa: CASSLGDRGSYGYTF
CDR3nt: TGTGCCAGCAGCTTAGGGGACAGGGGAAGCTATGGCTACACCTTC

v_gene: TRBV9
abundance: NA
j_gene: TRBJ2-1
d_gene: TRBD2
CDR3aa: CASSVAPGGRDVAFF
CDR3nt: TGTGCCAGCAGCGTAGCACCGGGGGGGCGCGACGTGGCGTTCTTC

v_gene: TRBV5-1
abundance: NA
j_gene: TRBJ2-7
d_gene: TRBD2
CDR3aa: CASSRLAGNTYEQYF
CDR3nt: TGCGCCAGCAGCCGGCTAGCGGGTAATACCTACGAGCAGTACTTC

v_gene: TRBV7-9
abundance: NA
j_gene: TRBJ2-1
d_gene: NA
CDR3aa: CASSSLSGESRNNEQFF
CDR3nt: TGTGCCAGCAGCTCCCTATCCGGCGAATCGCGGAACAATGAGCAGTTCTTC

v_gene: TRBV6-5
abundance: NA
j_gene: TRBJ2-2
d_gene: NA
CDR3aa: CASTTGLAGTGELFF
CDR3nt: TGTGCCAGCACCACCGGGCTCGCGGGAACCGGGGAGCTGTTTTTT

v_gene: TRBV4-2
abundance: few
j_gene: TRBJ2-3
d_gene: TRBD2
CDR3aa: CASSQDFAGGGRVQYF
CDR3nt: TGTGCCAGCAGCCAAGATTTTGCGGGAGGTGGTCGGGTGCAGTATTTT

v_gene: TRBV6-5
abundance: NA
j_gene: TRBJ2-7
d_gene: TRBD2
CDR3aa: CASSYSRASGSDEQYF
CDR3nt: TGTGCCAGCAGTTACTCGAGGGCTAGCGGGAGTGACGAGCAGTACTTC

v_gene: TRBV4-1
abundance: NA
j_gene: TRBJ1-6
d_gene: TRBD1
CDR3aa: CASSQGQGAYSPLHF
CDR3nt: TGCGCCAGCAGCCAAGGCCAGGGGGCTTATTCACCCCTCCACTTT

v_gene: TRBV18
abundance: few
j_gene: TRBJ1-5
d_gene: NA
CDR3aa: CASSAVGDGNQPQHF
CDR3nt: TGTGCCAGCTCAGCTGTGGGGGATGGCAATCAGCCCCAGCATTTT

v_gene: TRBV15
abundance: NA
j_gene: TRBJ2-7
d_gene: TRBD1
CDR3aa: CATSADRPGQGVDEQYF
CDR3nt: TGTGCCACCAGCGCCGACCGTCCGGGGCAGGGGGTGGACGAGCAGTACTTC

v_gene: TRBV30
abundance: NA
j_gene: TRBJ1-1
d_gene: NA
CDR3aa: CACSGFMNTEAFF
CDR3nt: TGTGCCTGCTCAGGATTCATGAACACTGAAGCTTTCTTT

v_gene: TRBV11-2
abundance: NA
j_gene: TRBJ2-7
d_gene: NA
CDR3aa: CASSYRWGDPYEQYF
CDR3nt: TGTGCCAGCAGTTATAGATGGGGGGACCCCTACGAGCAGTACTTC

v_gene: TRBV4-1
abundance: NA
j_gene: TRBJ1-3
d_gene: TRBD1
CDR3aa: CASSLGTADRNTIYF
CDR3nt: TGCGCCAGCAGCCTGGGGACAGCCGACCGAAACACCATATATTTT

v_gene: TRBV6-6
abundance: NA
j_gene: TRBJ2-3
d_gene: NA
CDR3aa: CASSYPLDGKGDTQYF
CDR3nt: TGTGCCAGCAGTTACCCTTTAGACGGGAAGGGAGATACGCAGTATTTT

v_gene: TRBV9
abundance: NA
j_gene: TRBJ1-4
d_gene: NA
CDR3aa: CASSGPGGATNEKLFF
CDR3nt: TGTGCCAGCAGCGGCCCCGGGGGGGCAACTAATGAAAAACTGTTTTTT

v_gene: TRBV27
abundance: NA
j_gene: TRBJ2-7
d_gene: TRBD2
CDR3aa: CASSPSGRSYEQYF
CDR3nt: TGTGCCAGCAGTCCCAGCGGGAGAAGTTACGAGCAGTACTTC

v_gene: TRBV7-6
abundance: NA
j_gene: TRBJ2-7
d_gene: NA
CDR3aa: CASSLTDGNYEQYF
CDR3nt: TGTGCCAGCAGCTTAACTGACGGAAACTACGAGCAGTACTTC

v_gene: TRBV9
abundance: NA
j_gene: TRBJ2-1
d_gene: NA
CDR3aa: CASSLVGTGPYEQFF
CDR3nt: TGTGCCAGCAGCCTCGTGGGGACTGGACCCTATGAGCAGTTCTTC

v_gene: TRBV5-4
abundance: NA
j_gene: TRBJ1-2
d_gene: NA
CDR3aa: CASSSGGSDGYTF
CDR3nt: TGTGCCAGCAGCTCGGGGGGTTCAGATGGCTACACCTTC

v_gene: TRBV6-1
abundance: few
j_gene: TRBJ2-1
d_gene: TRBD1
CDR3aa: CASSEATGGYNEQFF
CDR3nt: TGTGCCAGCAGTGAAGCGACAGGGGGCTACAATGAGCAGTTCTTC

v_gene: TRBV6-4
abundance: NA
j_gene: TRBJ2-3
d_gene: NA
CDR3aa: CASSPDDTDTQYF
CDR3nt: TGTGCCAGCAGTCCTGACGACACAGATACGCAGTATTTT

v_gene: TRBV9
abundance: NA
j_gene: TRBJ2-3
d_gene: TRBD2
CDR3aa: CASSIDSGRAADTQYF
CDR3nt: TGTGCCAGCAGCATCGATAGCGGGAGGGCCGCAGATACGCAGTATTTT

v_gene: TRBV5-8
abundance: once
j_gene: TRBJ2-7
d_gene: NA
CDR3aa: CASSYPAGTYEQYF
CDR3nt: TGTGCCAGCAGCTACCCGGCAGGGACCTACGAGCAGTACTTC

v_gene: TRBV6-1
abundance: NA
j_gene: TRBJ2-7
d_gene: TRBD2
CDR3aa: CASSAGTSGGYEQYF
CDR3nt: TGTGCCAGCAGTGCCGGGACTAGCGGGGGATACGAGCAGTACTTC

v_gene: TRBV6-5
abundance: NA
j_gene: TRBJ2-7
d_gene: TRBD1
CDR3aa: CASSLTGGFQYF
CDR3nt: TGTGCCAGCAGTTTGACAGGGGGCTTTCAGTACTTC

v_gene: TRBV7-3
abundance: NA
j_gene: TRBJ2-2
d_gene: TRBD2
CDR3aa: CASSLPGLAGAGGELFF
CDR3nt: TGTGCCAGCAGCCTCCCGGGACTAGCGGGAGCGGGCGGGGAGCTGTTTTTT

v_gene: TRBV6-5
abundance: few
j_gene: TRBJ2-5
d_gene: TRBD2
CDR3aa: CASSSSLAGRETQYF
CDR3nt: TGTGCCAGCAGTTCTTCTCTAGCGGGAAGGGAGACCCAGTACTTC

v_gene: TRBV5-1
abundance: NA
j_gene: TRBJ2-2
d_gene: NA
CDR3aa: CASSLPPPITGELFF
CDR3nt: TGCGCCAGCAGCTTGCCCCCCCCTATCACCGGGGAGCTGTTTTTT

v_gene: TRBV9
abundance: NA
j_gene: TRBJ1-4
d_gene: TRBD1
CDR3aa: CASSVDDRGPGKLFF
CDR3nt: TGTGCCAGCAGCGTGGATGACAGGGGGCCCGGAAAACTGTTTTTT

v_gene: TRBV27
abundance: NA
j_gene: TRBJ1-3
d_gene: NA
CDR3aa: CASSFQGGNTIYF
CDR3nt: TGTGCCAGCAGTTTCCAAGGTGGAAACACCATATATTTT

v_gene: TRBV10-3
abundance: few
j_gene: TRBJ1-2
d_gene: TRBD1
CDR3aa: CAISEGQGAIYGYTF
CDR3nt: TGTGCCATCAGTGAGGGACAGGGGGCTATCTATGGCTACACCTTC

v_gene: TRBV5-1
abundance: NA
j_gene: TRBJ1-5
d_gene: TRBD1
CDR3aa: CASSPDRGQPQHF
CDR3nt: TGCGCCAGCAGCCCGGACAGGGGCCAGCCCCAGCATTTT

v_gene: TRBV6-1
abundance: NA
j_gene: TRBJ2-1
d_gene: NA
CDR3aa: CASDAGTFYNEQFF
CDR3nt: TGTGCCAGCGATGCCGGGACTTTTTACAATGAGCAGTTCTTC

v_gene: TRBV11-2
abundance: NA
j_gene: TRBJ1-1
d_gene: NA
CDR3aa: CASSLGGWGTEAFF
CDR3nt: TGTGCCAGCTCACTGGGGGGCTGGGGTACTGAAGCTTTCTTT

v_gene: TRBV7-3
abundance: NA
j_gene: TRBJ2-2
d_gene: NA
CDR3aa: CASSPQPSAVGLFF
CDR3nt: TGTGCCAGCAGCCCGCAACCTTCCGCCGTGGGGCTGTTTTTT

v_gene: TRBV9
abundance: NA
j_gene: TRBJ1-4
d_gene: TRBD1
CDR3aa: CASSDSGTGVYEKLFF
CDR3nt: TGTGCCAGCAGCGACTCCGGGACAGGGGTTTATGAAAAACTGTTTTTT

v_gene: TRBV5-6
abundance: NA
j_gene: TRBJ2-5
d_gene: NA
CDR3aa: CASSLGGYQETQYF
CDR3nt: TGTGCCAGCAGCTTGGGTGGGTACCAAGAGACCCAGTACTTC

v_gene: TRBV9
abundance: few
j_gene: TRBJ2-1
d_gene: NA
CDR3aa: CASSVGSLANEQFF
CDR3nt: TGTGCCAGCAGCGTAGGGTCACTAGCAAATGAGCAGTTCTTC

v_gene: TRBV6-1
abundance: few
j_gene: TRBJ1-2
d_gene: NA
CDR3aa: CASSVERLPSNYGYTF
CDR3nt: TGTGCCAGCAGTGTGGAACGACTCCCGAGTAACTATGGCTACACCTTC

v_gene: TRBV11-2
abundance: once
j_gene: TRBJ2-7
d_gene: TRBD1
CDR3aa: CASSSMGQGYEQYF
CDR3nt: TGTGCCAGCAGCTCCATGGGACAGGGTTACGAGCAGTACTTC

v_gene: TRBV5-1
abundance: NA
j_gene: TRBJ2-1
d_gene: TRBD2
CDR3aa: CASSFQAGVSNEQFF
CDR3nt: TGCGCCAGCAGCTTTCAAGCGGGAGTGTCCAATGAGCAGTTCTTC

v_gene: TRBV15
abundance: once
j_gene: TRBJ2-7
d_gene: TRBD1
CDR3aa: CATSREGQGYEQYF
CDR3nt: TGTGCCACCAGCAGAGAGGGACAGGGTTACGAGCAGTACTTC

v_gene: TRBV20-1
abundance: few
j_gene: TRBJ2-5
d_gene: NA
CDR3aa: CSAENQETQYF
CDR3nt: TGCAGTGCAGAGAATCAAGAGACCCAGTACTTC

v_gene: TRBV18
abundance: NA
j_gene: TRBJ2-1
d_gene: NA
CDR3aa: CASSPSYNEQFF
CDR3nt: TGTGCCAGCTCACCCTCCTACAATGAGCAGTTCTTC